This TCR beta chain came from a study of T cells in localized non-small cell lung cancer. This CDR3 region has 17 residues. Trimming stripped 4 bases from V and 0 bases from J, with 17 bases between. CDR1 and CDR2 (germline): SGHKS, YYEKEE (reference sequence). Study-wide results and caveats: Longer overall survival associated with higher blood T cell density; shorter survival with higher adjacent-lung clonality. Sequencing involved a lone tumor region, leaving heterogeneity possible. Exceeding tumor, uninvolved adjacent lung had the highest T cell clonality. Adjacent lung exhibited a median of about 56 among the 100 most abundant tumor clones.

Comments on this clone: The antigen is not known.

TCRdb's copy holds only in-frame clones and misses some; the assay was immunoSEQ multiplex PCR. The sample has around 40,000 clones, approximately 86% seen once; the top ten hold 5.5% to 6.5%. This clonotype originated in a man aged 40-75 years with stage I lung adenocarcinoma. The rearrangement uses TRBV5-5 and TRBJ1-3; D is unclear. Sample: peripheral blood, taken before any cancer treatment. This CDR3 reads CASSSRVSIFSGNTIYF. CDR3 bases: TGTGCCAGCAGCAGCCGGGTCTCCATTTTCTCTGGAAACACCATATATTTT.